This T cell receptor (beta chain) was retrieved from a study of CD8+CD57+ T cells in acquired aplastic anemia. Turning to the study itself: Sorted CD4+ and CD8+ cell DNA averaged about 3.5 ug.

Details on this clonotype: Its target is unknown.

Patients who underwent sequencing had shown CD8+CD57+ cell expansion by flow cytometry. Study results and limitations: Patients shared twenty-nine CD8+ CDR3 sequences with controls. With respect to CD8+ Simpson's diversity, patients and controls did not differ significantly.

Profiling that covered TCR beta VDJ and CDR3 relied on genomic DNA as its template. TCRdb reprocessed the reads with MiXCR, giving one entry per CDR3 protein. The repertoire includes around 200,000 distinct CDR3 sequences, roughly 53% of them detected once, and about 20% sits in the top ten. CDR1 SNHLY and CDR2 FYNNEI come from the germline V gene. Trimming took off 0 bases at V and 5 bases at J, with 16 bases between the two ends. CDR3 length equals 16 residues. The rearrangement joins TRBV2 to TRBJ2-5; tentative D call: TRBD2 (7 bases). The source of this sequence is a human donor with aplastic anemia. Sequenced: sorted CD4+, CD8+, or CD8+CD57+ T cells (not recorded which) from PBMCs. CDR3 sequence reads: CASSEASGGAMETQYF. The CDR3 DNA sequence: TGTGCCAGCAGTGAAGCGAGTGGGGGGGCTATGGAGACCCAGTACTTC.